This T cell receptor beta chain was captured in a study of cytomegalovirus exposure and HLA in healthy donors. Primers: 60 Vbeta forward and 13 Jbeta reverse. Libraries were prepared by immunoSEQ multiplex PCR; TCRdb keeps only in-frame clonotypes and omits some of them. The repertoire has over 150,000 clones, around four fifths of them found once; the top ten carry around 1.3%. General study results and limits: Among the most significant clusters, several appeared linked to common viral pathogens in a later analysis.

Concerning this clone: Its antigen remains unknown.

The sequenced sample consisted of PBMCs. This sequence was found in a woman in her fifties or sixties in good health and CMV-seronegative.

The CDR3, as DNA: TGTGCCAGCAGCCCGACAGGGGTCAATGAGCAGTTCTTC. It codes for CASSPTGVNEQFF. The gene calls are TRBV5-6 and TRBJ2-1; 8 positions agree with TRBD1. The CDR3 covers 13 residues. Germline-derived CDR1 and CDR2 are SGHDT and YYEEEE. V lost 4 bases to trimming and J lost 6 bases; unmatched junction nucleotides: 3. The entire variable domain, with the rest obtained from reference TRBV5-6 and TRBJ2-1, is as follows: DAGVTQSPTHLIKTRGQQVTLRCSPKSGHDTVSWYQQALGQGPQFIFQYYEEEERQRGNFPDRFSGHQFPNYSSELNVNALLLGDSALYLCASSPTGVNEQFFGPGTRLTVL.